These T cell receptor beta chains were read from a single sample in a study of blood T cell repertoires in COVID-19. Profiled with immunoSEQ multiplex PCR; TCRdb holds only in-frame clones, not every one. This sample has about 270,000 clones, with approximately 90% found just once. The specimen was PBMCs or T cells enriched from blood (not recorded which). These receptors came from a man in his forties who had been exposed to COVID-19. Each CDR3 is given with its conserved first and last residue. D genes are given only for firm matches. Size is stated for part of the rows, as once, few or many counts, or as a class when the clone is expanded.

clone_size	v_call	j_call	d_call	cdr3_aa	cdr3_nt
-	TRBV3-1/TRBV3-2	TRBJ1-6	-	CASSPQDTAVPLHF	TGTGCCAGCAGCCCTCAGGACACGGCCGTGCCCCTCCACTTT
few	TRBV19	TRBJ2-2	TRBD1	CASIRQGTTIVPGELFF	TGTGCCAGTATTCGACAGGGGACCACAATCGTCCCCGGGGAGCTGTTTTTT
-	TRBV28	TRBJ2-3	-	CASSLSRTSTDTQYF	TGTGCCAGCAGTTTATCCCGAACTAGCACAGATACGCAGTATTTT
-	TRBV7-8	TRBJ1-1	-	CASSLTTGTEAFF	TGTGCCAGCAGCTTAACCACGGGGACTGAAGCTTTCTTT
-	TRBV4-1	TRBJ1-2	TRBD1	CASSQVGDRRNGYTF	TGCGCCAGCAGCCAAGTTGGGGACAGGAGAAATGGCTACACCTTC
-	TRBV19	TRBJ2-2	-	CASSPRLANTGELFF	TGTGCCAGTAGCCCCCGCCTGGCTAACACCGGGGAGCTGTTTTTT
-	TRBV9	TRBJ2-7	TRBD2	CASSPGGENEQYF	TGTGCCAGCTCTCCCGGGGGGGAAAACGAGCAGTACTTC
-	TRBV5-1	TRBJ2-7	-	CASSLNGYEQYF	TGCGCCAGCAGCTTGAACGGTTACGAGCAGTACTTC
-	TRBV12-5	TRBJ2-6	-	CASGLLAGNSGANVLTF	TGTGCTAGTGGTTTGCTCGCAGGGAACTCTGGGGCCAACGTCCTGACTTTC
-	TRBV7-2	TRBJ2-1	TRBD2	CASSLGGGNEQFF	TGTGCCAGCAGCTTAGGGGGGGGCAATGAGCAGTTCTTC
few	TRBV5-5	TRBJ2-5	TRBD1	CASSLGGQGPQETQYF	TGTGCCAGCAGCTTGGGAGGACAGGGTCCTCAAGAGACCCAGTACTTC
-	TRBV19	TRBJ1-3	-	CASSIGPGITGNTIYF	TGTGCCAGTAGTATAGGTCCGGGAATAACTGGAAACACCATATATTTT